This T cell receptor beta chain comes out of a study of T cells in Graves' hyperthyroidism and ophthalmopathy. Points on this clonotype: The antigen remains unidentified. A much larger clonotype is one base distant, so this may be a read error.

This CDR3 has 13 residues. Trimming took 5 bases from V and 9 from J, leaving 14 bases between them. Germline V lookup: CDR1 SNHLY, CDR2 FYNNEI. From RNA transcripts, TCR beta CDR3 regions were amplified. Primed by the HTBI set, a first-round RT-PCR was run on the TCR CDR3. TCRdb independently ran MiXCR on the multiplex PCR reads; one entry per CDR3 protein. The data contain about 210,000 distinct CDR3 sequences, 15% to 20% of them singletons. The study's findings and limits: A model of 13 V-J pairs discriminated ophthalmopathy from stable hyperthyroidism. The model forecast ophthalmopathy, anticipating it by a median around 6.5 months before onset.

Diagnoses were established using clinical symptoms, serum thyroxine and TRAb, thyroid ultrasound and orbital computed tomography. Input material: blood. This chain links TRBV2 with TRBJ1-5; a weak D match, TRBD1 (6 bases). The receptor was isolated from a man in his fifties with Graves' hyperthyroidism. CDR3 nucleotide sequence: TGTGCCAGCAGTTACAGGGACGATCGGCCCCAGCATTTT. Translated: CASSYRDDRPQHF.